Presented here are 2 T cell receptor beta chains from one specimen sequenced in a study of cytomegalovirus exposure and HLA in healthy donors. It was with 60 Vbeta and 13 Jbeta primers that the PCR ran. Assay used: immunoSEQ multiplex PCR; TCRdb lists only in-frame clones, some missing. The sample records about 190,000 clones, 79% being singletons. Sequencing was performed on PBMCs. These receptors were taken from a woman in her late teens or twenties in good health and CMV-seronegative.

In DNA form, the CDR3 reads TGTGCCACCAGGAGTGCCTCGGACTGGGGGCTTCCCGAGCAGTTCTTC. Its translation is CATRSASDWGLPEQFF. J is TRBJ2-1 and V is TRBV15; TRBD1 is a possible D gene (6 bases). CDR1 and CDR2 (germline): LNHNV, YYDKDF (reference sequence). The CDR3 has 16 amino acids. Between the trimmed V and J ends, which lost 6 bases and 10 bases, there was a span of 25 bases. Together with reference TRBV15 and TRBJ2-1, the CDR3 gives the full variable domain: DAMVIQNPRYQVTQFGKPVTLSCSQTLNHNVMYWYQQKSSQAPKLLFHYYDKDFNNEADTPDNFQSRRPNTSFCFLDIRSPGLGDTAMYLCATRSASDWGLPEQFFGPGTRLTVL.

V gene TRBV5-6 combines with J gene TRBJ2-7; D is possibly TRBD2 (5 bases). The germline V and J ends were trimmed by 3 bases and 9 bases, with 13 bases remaining between them. The CDR3 has 12 residues. CDR1 SGHDT and CDR2 YYEEEE come from the germline V gene. Here the CDR3 reads CASSSAGRGQYF. CDR3 DNA: TGTGCCAGCAGCTCGGCGGGCAGAGGGCAGTACTTC.